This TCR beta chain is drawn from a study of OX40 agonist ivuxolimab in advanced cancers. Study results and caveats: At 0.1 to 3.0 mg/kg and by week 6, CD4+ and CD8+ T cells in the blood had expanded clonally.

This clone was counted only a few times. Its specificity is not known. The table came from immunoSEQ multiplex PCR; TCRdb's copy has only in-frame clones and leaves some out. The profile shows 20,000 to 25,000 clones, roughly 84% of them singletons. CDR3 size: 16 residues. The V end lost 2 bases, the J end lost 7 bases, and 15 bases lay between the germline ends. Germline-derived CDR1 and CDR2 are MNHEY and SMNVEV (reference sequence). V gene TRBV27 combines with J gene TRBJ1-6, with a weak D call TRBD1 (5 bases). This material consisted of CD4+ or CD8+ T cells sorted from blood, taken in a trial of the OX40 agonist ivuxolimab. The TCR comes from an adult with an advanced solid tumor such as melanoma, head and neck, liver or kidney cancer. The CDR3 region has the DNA TGTGCCAGCAGTTTACGGGGGGTAAGGGAGAATTCACCCCTCCACTTT. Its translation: CASSLRGVRENSPLHF.